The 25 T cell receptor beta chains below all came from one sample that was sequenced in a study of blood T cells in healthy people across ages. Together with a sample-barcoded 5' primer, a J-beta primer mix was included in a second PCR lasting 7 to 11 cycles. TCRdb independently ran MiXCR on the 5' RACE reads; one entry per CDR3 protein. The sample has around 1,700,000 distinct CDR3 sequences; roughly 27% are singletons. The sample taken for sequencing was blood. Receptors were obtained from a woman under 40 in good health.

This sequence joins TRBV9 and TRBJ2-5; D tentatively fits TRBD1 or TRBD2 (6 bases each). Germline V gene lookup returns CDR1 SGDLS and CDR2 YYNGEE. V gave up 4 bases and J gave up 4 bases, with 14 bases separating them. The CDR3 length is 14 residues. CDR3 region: CASSPDPGAETQYF. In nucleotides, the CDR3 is TGTGCCAGCAGCCCCGACCCGGGGGCAGAGACCCAGTACTTC. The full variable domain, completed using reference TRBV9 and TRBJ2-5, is DSGVTQTPKHLITATGQRVTLRCSPRSGDLSVYWYQQSLDQGLQFLIQYYNGEERAKGNILERFSAQQFPDLHSELNLSSLELGDSALYFCASSPDPGAETQYFGPGTRLLVL.

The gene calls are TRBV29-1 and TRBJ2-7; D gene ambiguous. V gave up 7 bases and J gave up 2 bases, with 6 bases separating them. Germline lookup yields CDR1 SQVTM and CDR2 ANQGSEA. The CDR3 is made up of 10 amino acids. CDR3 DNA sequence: TGCAGCGCTTGGACCTACGAGCAGTACTTC. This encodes CSAWTYEQYF.

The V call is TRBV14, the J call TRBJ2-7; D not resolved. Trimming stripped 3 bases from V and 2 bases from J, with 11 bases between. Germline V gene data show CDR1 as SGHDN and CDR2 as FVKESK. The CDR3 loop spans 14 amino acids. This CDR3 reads CASSHPVRAYEQYF. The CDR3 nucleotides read TGTGCCAGCAGCCACCCAGTTAGAGCCTACGAGCAGTACTTC.

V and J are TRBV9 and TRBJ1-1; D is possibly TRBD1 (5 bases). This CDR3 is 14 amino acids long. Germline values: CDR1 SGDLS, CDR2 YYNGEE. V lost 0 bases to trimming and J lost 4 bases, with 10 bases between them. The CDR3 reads CASSVDEGSTEAFF. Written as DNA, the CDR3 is TGTGCCAGCAGCGTAGATGAGGGGAGCACTGAAGCTTTCTTT.

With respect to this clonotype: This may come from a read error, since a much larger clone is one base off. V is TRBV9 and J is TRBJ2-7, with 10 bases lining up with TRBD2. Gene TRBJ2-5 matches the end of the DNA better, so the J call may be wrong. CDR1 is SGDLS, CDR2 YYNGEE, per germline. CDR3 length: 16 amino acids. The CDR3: CASGLYSGGPSETQYF. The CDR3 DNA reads TGTGCCAGCGGCCTTTATAGCGGGGGGCCGTCTGAGACCCAGTACTTC.

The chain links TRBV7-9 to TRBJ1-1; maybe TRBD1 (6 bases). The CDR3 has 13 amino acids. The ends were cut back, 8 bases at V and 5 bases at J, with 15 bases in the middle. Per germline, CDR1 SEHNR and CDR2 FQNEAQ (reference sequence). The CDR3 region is CASWAGGQTEAFF. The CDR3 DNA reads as TGTGCCAGCTGGGCCGGGGGGCAAACTGAAGCTTTCTTT.

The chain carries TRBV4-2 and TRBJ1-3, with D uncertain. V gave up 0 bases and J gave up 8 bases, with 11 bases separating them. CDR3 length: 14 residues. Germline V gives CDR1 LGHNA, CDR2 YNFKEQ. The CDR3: CASSQDPRLDTIYF. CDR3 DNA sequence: TGTGCCAGCAGCCAAGACCCTAGGTTGGACACCATATATTTT.

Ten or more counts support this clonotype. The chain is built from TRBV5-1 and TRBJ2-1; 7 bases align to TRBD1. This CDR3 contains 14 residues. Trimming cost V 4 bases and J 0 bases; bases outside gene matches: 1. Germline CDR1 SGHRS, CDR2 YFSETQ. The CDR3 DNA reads TGCGCCAGCAGCCGGGACAGCTCCTACAATGAGCAGTTCTTC. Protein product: CASSRDSSYNEQFF.

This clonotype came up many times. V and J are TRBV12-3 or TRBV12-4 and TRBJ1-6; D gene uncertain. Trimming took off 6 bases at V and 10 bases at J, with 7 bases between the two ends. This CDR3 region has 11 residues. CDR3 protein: CASRGRSPLHF. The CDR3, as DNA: TGTGCCAGCAGGGGAAGATCACCCCTCCACTTT.

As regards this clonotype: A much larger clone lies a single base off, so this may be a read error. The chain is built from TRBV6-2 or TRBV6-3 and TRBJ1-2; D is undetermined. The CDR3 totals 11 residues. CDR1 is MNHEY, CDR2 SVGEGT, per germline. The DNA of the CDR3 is TGTGCCAGCAGCTTCACAGTGGGCTGCACCTTC. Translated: CASSFTVGCTF.

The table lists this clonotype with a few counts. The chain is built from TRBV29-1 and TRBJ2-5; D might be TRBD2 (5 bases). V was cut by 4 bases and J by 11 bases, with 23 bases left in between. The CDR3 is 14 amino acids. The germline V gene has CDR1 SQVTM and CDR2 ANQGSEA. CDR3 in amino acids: CSVAGIGSYNEQYF. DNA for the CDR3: TGCAGCGTTGCCGGGATAGGCTCCTACAATGAGCAGTACTTC.

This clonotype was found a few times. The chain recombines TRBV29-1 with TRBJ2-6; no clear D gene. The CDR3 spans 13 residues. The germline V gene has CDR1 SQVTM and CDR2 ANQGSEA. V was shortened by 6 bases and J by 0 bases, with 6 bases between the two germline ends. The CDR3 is CSVWSSGANVLTF. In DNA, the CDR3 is TGCAGCGTATGGAGCTCTGGGGCCAACGTCCTGACTTTC.

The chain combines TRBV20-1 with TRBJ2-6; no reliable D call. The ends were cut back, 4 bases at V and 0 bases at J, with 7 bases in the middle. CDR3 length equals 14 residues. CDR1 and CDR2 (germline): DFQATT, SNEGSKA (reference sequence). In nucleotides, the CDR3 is TGCAGTGCTACAACCCGCTCTGGGGCCAACGTCCTGACTTTC. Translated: CSATTRSGANVLTF.

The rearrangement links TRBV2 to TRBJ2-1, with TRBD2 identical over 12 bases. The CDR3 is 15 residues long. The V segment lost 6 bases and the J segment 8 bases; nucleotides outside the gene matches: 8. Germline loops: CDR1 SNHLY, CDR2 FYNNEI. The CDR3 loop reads CASSFLAGGDDEQFF. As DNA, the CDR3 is TGTGCCAGCAGCTTCCTAGCGGGAGGGGATGATGAGCAGTTCTTC.

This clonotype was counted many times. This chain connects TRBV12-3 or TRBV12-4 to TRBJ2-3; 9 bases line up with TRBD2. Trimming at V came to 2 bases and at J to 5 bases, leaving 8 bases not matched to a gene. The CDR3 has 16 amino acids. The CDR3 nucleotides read TGTGCCAGCAGTTTAAGGGCGGGGGGGCCGGTAGATACGCAGTATTTT. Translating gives CASSLRAGGPVDTQYF.

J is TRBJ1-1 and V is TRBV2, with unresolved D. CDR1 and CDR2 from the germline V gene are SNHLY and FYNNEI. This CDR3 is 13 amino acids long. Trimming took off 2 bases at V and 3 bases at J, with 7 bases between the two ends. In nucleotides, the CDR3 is TGTGCCAGCAGTGAATCGGGCCACACTGAAGCTTTCTTT. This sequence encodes CASSESGHTEAFF.

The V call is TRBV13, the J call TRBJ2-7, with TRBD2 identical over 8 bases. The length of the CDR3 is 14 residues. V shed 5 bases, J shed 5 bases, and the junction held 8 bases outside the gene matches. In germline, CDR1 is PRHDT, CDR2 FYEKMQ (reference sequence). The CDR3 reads CASSPGLARDEQYF. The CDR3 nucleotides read TGTGCCAGCAGCCCCGGACTAGCTCGCGACGAGCAGTACTTC.

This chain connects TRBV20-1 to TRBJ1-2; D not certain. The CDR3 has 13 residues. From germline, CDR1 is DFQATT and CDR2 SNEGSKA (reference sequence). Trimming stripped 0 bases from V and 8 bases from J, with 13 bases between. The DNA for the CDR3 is TGCAGTGCTAGAGATACAAAAGAGAGGGGCTACACCTTC. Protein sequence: CSARDTKERGYTF.

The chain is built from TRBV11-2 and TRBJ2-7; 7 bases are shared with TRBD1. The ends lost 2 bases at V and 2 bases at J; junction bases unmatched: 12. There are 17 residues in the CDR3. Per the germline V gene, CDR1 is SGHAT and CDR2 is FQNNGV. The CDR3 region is CASSLSFRRDSAYEQYF. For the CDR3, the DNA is TGTGCCAGCAGCTTATCCTTCCGCCGGGACAGTGCCTACGAGCAGTACTTC.

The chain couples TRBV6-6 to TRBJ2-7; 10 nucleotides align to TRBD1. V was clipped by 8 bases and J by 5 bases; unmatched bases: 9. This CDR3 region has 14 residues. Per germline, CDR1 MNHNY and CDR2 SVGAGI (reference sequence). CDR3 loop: CASGRDRGLDEQYF. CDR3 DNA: TGTGCCAGCGGCCGGGACAGGGGATTGGACGAGCAGTACTTC.

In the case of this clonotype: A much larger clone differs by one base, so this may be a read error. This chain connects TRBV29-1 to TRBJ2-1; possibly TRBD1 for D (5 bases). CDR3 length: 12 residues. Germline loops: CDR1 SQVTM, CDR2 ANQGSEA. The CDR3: CSVHQGSGEQCF. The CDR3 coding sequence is TGCAGCGTTCATCAGGGTTCGGGTGAGCAGTGCTTC.

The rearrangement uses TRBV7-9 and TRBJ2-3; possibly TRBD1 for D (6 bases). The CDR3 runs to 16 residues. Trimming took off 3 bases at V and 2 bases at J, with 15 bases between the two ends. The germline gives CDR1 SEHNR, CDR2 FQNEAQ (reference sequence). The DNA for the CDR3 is TGTGCCAGCAGCTTGGGACAAGGAGGCAACACAGATACGCAGTATTTT. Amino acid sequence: CASSLGQGGNTDTQYF. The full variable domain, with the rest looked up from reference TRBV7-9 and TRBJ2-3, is DTGVSQNPRHKITKRGQNVTFRCDPISEHNRLYWYRQTLGQGPEFLTYFQNEAQLEKSRLLSDRFSAERPKGSFSTLEIQRTEQGDSAMYLCASSLGQGGNTDTQYFGPGTRLTVL.

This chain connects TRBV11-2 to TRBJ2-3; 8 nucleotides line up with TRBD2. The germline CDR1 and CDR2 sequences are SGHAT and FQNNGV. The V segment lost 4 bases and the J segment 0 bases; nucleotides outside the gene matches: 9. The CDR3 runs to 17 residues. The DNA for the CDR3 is TGTGCCAGCAGCTCCCCCGCTAGCGGGCCGAGCACAGATACGCAGTATTTT. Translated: CASSSPASGPSTDTQYF.

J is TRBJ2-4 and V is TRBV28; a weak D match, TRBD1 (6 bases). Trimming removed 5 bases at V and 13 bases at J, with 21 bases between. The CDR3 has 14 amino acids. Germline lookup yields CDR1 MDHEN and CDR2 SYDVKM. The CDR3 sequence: CASSPRTAPYGQYF. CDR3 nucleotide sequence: TGTGCCAGCAGTCCCCGGACAGCGCCCTACGGGCAGTACTTC.

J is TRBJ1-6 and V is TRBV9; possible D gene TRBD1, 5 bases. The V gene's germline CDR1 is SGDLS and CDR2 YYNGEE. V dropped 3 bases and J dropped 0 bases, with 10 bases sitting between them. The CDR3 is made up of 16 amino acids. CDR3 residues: CASSGDGSSYNSPLHF. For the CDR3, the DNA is TGTGCCAGCAGCGGGGACGGCAGCTCCTATAATTCACCCCTCCACTTT. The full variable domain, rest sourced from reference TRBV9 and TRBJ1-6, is DSGVTQTPKHLITATGQRVTLRCSPRSGDLSVYWYQQSLDQGLQFLIQYYNGEERAKGNILERFSAQQFPDLHSELNLSSLELGDSALYFCASSGDGSSYNSPLHFGNGTRLTVT.